The rows below give T cell receptor beta chains drawn from one sample of a study of T cell responses to AZD1222 COVID-19 vaccine. Here immunoSEQ multiplex PCR was the method, and the copy in TCRdb shows in-frame clones only, minus some. The sample holds approximately 180,000 clones; about 90% are singletons and the top ten take 7.5% to 9.5%. The sequences come from peripheral blood, collected on day 0 of AZD1222 vaccination. These TCRs come from an adult in good health. Each CDR3 is given with its conserved first and last residue. Fields, in order: V gene, D gene, clone size, J gene, CDR3 length, CDR3 DNA, CDR3 protein. The D gene is left open where the match is weak. Expanded clones get a size class; other rows say once, few or many, or leave the size out.

>TRBV12-5|NA|once|TRBJ1-1|18
TGTGCTAGTGCTCCACTGGGGTCAGGAGCCCGCCCGAACACTGAAGCTTTCTTT
CASAPLGSGARPNTEAFF
>TRBV28|NA|NA|TRBJ2-6|13
TGTGCCAGCAGGTGGGCTGGGGCCAACGTCCTGACTTTC
CASRWAGANVLTF
>TRBV3-1/TRBV3-2|TRBD2|NA|TRBJ2-7|16
TGTGCCAGCAGCCAAGTGGAGACTAGCGGAGCCTACGAGCAGTACTTC
CASSQVETSGAYEQYF
>TRBV3-1/TRBV3-2|NA|NA|TRBJ2-7|16
TGTGCCAGCAGCCAAGTTTTACCCACCGTTTCCGGCGAGCAGTACTTC
CASSQVLPTVSGEQYF
>TRBV2|TRBD1|NA|TRBJ1-2|16
TGTGCCAGCAGTGAAAGTCGGACAGGGCTAGGGTATGGCTACACCTTC
CASSESRTGLGYGYTF
>TRBV28|NA|NA|TRBJ2-3|16
TGTGCCAGCAGTCTACATCCGGGGGGCGCGGGGAATACGCAGTATTTT
CASSLHPGGAGNTQYF
>TRBV7-9|TRBD1|NA|TRBJ2-7|14
TGTGCCAGCACCCAGACAGGGTCCGGCTACGAGCAGTACTTC
CASTQTGSGYEQYF
>TRBV19|TRBD2|NA|TRBJ2-7|16
TGTGCCAGTAGTATTTGGACTAGCGGGGAGAACTACGAGCAGTACTTC
CASSIWTSGENYEQYF
>TRBV19|TRBD1|once|TRBJ1-4|15
TGTGCCAGTAGCCAGGACAGGGGTACGGATGAAAAACTGTTTTTT
CASSQDRGTDEKLFF
>TRBV5-1|NA|NA|TRBJ1-2|13
TGCGCCAGCAGCCGAGACAGCGACTATGGCTACACCTTC
CASSRDSDYGYTF
>TRBV2|TRBD1|once|TRBJ2-7|13
TGTGCCAGCAGCCGGGACAGTCCCTACGAGCAGTACTTC
CASSRDSPYEQYF
>TRBV19|NA|NA|TRBJ1-6|13
TGTGCCAGTAGTGCTAGGGGAGACTCACCCCTCCACTTT
CASSARGDSPLHF
>TRBV7-9|NA|NA|TRBJ2-3|11
TGTGCCAGCAGCCAGGCCGATACGCAGTATTTT
CASSQADTQYF
>TRBV5-6|TRBD1|NA|TRBJ1-6|15
TGTGCCAGCAGCTTCTCGCGGACAGGGAATTCACCCCTCCACTTT
CASSFSRTGNSPLHF
>TRBV14|TRBD2|NA|TRBJ2-2|18
TGTGCCAGCAGCCGAAGCCCCCCGGGGGGGCGTAGGACCGGGGAGCTGTTTTTT
CASSRSPPGGRRTGELFF
>TRBV6-5|TRBD1|once|TRBJ1-1|15
TGTGCCAGCAAACCGGGACAGGGGGCGAACACTGAAGCTTTCTTT
CASKPGQGANTEAFF
>TRBV6-5|NA|NA|TRBJ1-1|14
TGTGCCAGCAGTTACTCGTCGCCGAACACTGAAGCTTTCTTT
CASSYSSPNTEAFF
>TRBV6-1|NA|NA|TRBJ1-2|19
TGTGCCAGCAGTGGCCCGGGACACCATGACGGATTTCGTGACTATGGCTACACCTTC
CASSGPGHHDGFRDYGYTF
>TRBV3-1/TRBV3-2|TRBD1|NA|TRBJ1-2|13
TGTGCCAGCAGCCAAGAGGCAGGGGGTGGCTACACCTTC
CASSQEAGGGYTF
>TRBV5-4|NA|NA|TRBJ1-3|15
TGTGCCAGCAGCTCCAATCGGGTGTCCGGAAACACCATATATTTT
CASSSNRVSGNTIYF
>TRBV30|TRBD1|once|TRBJ1-2|14
TGTGCCTGGAGTAGGGACAGGGGGCTTTTGGGCTACACCTTC
CAWSRDRGLLGYTF
>TRBV6-4|NA|NA|TRBJ1-1|13
TGTGCCAGCCTGGGGGTAAAGAACACTGAAGCTTTCTTT
CASLGVKNTEAFF
>TRBV7-6|TRBD1|NA|TRBJ1-5|15
TGTGCCAGCAGCCCGGGACAGGGGATCGATCAGCCCCAGCATTTT
CASSPGQGIDQPQHF
>TRBV6-5|NA|NA|TRBJ1-2|13
TGTGCCAGCAGGCTCGGAGGGCAATCCGGCTACACCTTC
CASRLGGQSGYTF
>TRBV4-1|NA|NA|TRBJ1-4|17
TGCGCCAGCAGCCGGGAACCCGACACCGCAACTAATGAAAAACTGTTTTTT
CASSREPDTATNEKLFF
>TRBV27|NA|NA|TRBJ1-5|14
TGTGCCAGCAGAAACACAGGGCCTCATCAGCCCCAGCATTTT
CASRNTGPHQPQHF
>TRBV6-5|NA|NA|TRBJ1-6|15
TGTGCCAGCAGCCCCCCGGGACGGAATAATTCACCCCTCCACTTT
CASSPPGRNNSPLHF